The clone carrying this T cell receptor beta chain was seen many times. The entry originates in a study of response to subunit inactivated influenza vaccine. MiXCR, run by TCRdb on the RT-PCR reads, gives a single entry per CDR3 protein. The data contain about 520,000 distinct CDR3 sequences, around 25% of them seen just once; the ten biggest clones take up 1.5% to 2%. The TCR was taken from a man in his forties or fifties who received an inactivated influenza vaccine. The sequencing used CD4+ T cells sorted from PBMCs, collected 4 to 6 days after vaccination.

For the CDR3, the DNA is TGCGCCAGCAGCATAGGACTAGCGGGAGGCTACTACGAGCAGTACTTC. This encodes CASSIGLAGGYYEQYF. The chain recombines TRBV5-1 with TRBJ2-7; 14 bases match TRBD2. The V and J ends lost 4 bases and 3 bases, in that order; junction bases with no gene match: 6. Germline CDR1 and CDR2: SGHRS and YFSETQ. The CDR3 loop spans 16 amino acids.